Listed below are T cell receptor beta chains from one sample, sequenced in a study of blood T cell repertoires in COVID-19. Libraries were prepared by immunoSEQ multiplex PCR; TCRdb keeps only in-frame clonotypes and omits some of them. The profile covers 85,000 to 100,000 clones, with roughly 80% appearing a single time and 4% to 6% taken by the ten largest. The sequenced sample was peripheral blood. All receptors come from a man older than 75 with COVID-19, enrolled during active disease. CDR3s leave out the opening cysteine and the closing phenylalanine or tryptophan. The order of the fields is J gene, V gene, CDR3 protein.

>TRBJ2-6|TRBV6-5
ATGPGSYGANVLT
>TRBJ1-4|TRBV3-1/TRBV3-2
ASSQDWSEKLF
>TRBJ1-1|TRBV18
ASSPRVMQENTEAF
>TRBJ1-2|TRBV6-6
ASSYSNSDYGYT
>TRBJ1-2|TRBV11-3
ASSKTGGYGYT
>TRBJ2-7|TRBV4-1
ASSQEYESMTGRSYEQY
>TRBJ1-2|TRBV5-5
ASSIDRGLPHGYT
>TRBJ1-3|TRBV6-2/TRBV6-3
ASSYGPDSPGNTIY
>TRBJ2-5|TRBV10-3
AIGTSGGPQETQY
>TRBJ1-2|TRBV9
ASSRFPGQGARGYT
>TRBJ1-1|TRBV29-1
SVEAGIAEAF
>TRBJ1-1|TRBV6-5
ASSYSGRGNTEAF
>TRBJ1-4|TRBV6-2/TRBV6-3
ASSYRQGGEKLF
>TRBJ2-7|TRBV19
ASSIVSGSSYEQY
>TRBJ1-4|TRBV5-4
ASSLVQGPNEKLF
>TRBJ2-5|TRBV7-9
ASSPQTGKETQY
>TRBJ2-3|TRBV3-1/TRBV3-2
ASSPGKGASDTQY
>TRBJ2-7|TRBV7-9
ASSSGTGREQY
>TRBJ1-6|TRBV6-5
ASRSTGGNSPLH
>TRBJ2-7|TRBV19
ASSPGTSGAYEQY
>TRBJ2-1|TRBV15
ATSRDPRTGRNSYNEQF
>TRBJ1-1|TRBV27
ASRLQGKDTEAF
>TRBJ1-4|TRBV27
ASSDISLGGEKLF
>TRBJ1-5|TRBV6-5
ASKETGDSNQPQH
>TRBJ2-7|TRBV2
ASSPLAGGSEQY
>TRBJ1-1|TRBV7-8
ASSLGGQGELEAF
>TRBJ2-7|TRBV6-5
ASSYSWGPYEQY
>TRBJ2-3|TRBV7-5
VRPETSGTRTDTQY
>TRBJ2-7|TRBV7-3
ASSLQSGYTYEQY
>TRBJ1-6|TRBV15
ATSSGTEYSPLH
>TRBJ2-1|TRBV10-3
AISETLAGGTYNEQF
>TRBJ1-3|TRBV19
ASSISGQLTGNTIY
>TRBJ1-2|TRBV19
ASSISGYYGYT
>TRBJ2-3|TRBV19
ASSPLLGTSDTQY
>TRBJ2-3|TRBV27
ASRTGGPDTQY
>TRBJ1-4|TRBV28
ASSLLSGKTEKLF
>TRBJ2-1|TRBV15
ATSSTMPARGIWNEQF
>TRBJ1-2|TRBV2
ASSVRDRAT
>TRBJ2-3|TRBV7-2
ASSLDPAGINTFTDTQY
>TRBJ1-6|TRBV27
ASSLSSNSPLH
>TRBJ1-1|TRBV19
ASSKTTGPPTEAF
>TRBJ1-1|TRBV6-5
ATTKPGTTPREAF
>TRBJ1-5|TRBV28
ASSYGNQPQH
>TRBJ2-1|TRBV24-1
ATSDTGLAGGDEQF
>TRBJ1-1|TRBV28
ASSQGNTEAF
>TRBJ2-5|TRBV29-1
SVDVGGAGETQY
>TRBJ2-7|TRBV29-1
SVSSANYEQY
>TRBJ2-7|TRBV24-1
ATSEGTEYEQY